The 27 T cell receptor beta chains given below trace back to one sample, sequenced in a study of control samples from healthy donors and cancer patients. This table comes from immunoSEQ multiplex PCR, and its TCRdb copy is limited to in-frame clones, with some not included. The data contain 95,000 to 130,000 clones, 93% of them singletons. The sequenced sample was blood. The receptors were sampled from a man aged 25 to 40 in good health.

V is TRBV10-3 and J is TRBJ2-3; a possible D gene is TRBD1 (5 bases). The CDR3 has 15 residues. Between the trimmed V and J ends, which lost 3 bases and 1 base, there was a span of 11 bases. Germline V gene sequence: CDR1 ENHRY, CDR2 SYGVKD. CDR3 sequence: CAISDQGSGTDTQYF. CDR3 in DNA: TGTGCCATCAGTGATCAGGGAAGCGGCACAGATACGCAGTATTTT.

The V and J genes are TRBV7-6 and TRBJ2-7; either TRBD1 or TRBD2 may supply D (6 bases each). The CDR3 sequence is 16 residues long. CDR1 and CDR2 (germline): SGHVS, FNYEAQ. Trimming shortened V by 4 bases and J by 1 base, and 17 bases separated the two germline ends. The CDR3 nucleotides read TGTGCCAGCAGCTCCCCAGGGGATGGGGGGTCCTACGAGCAGTACTTC. Its protein is CASSSPGDGGSYEQYF.

The V gene is TRBV11-2, the J gene TRBJ1-1, with D hard to call. The germline CDR1 and CDR2 sequences are SGHAT and FQNNGV. Between the trimmed V and J ends, which lost 4 bases and 0 bases, there was a span of 9 bases. The CDR3 sequence is 14 residues long. CDR3 loop: CASSSLRVNTEAFF. In nucleotides, the CDR3 is TGTGCCAGCAGCTCCCTACGGGTGAACACTGAAGCTTTCTTT. The entire variable domain, with the rest obtained from reference TRBV11-2 and TRBJ1-1, is as follows: EAGVAQSPRYKIIEKRQSVAFWCNPISGHATLYWYQQILGQGPKLLIQFQNNGVVDDSQLPKDRFSAERLKGVDSTLKIQPAKLEDSAVYLCASSSLRVNTEAFFGQGTRLTVV.

This clone came up once. The rearrangement uses TRBV18 and TRBJ2-2, with D uncertain. Per the germline V gene, CDR1 is KGHSH and CDR2 is LQKENI. The V end lost 7 bases, the J end lost 1 base, and 4 bases lay between the germline ends. The length of the CDR3 is 12 residues. CDR3 loop: CASWRNTGELFF. CDR3 sequence (DNA): TGTGCCAGCTGGAGGAACACCGGGGAGCTGTTTTTT. Full variable domain (outside the CDR3, taken from reference TRBV18 and TRBJ2-2): NAGVMQNPRHLVRRRGQEARLRCSPMKGHSHVYWYRQLPEEGLKFMVYLQKENIIDESGMPKERFSAEFPKEGPSILRIQQVVRGDSAAYFCASWRNTGELFFGEGSRLTVL.

The chain recombines TRBV27 with TRBJ2-5; 8 bases are shared with TRBD1. There are 15 residues in the CDR3. V lost 5 bases, J lost 5 bases, and 10 bases stayed unmatched. CDR1 and CDR2 (germline): MNHEY, SMNVEV (reference sequence). The CDR3 DNA reads as TGTGCCAGCAGTCCGCAGGGGGCGCGCATGGAGACCCAGTACTTC. Translation: CASSPQGARMETQYF.

The chain joins TRBV5-1 to TRBJ2-7; 9 nucleotides match TRBD1. This CDR3 is 13 amino acids long. Germline V gene lookup returns CDR1 SGHRS and CDR2 YFSETQ. V was clipped by 2 bases and J by 4 bases; unmatched bases: 1. CDR3 amino acids: CASSFGTGYEQYV. CDR3 DNA sequence: TGCGCCAGCAGCTTCGGGACAGGGTACGAGCAGTACGTC.

With respect to this clone: Germline is not matched at one junction end, which may reflect a read error. The rearrangement links TRBV2 to TRBJ1-4, with D possibly being TRBD1 (5 bases). Germline lookup yields CDR1 SNHLY and CDR2 FYNNEI. The CDR3 consists of 13 residues. The CDR3 nucleotides read TGTGCCAGCAGTGAATCGAGGGCAGACCTAGGGGATTTT. Amino acids: CASSESRADLGDF.

This chain uses TRBV11-2 with TRBJ2-5; D is uncertain. CDR3 length: 15 residues. Germline V lookup: CDR1 SGHAT, CDR2 FQNNGV. V shed 0 bases and J shed 5 bases, with 13 bases lying between them. Here the CDR3 DNA reads TGTGCCAGCAGCTTAGATCCCGGGTTTAATGAGACCCAGTACTTC. Translated, it gives CASSLDPGFNETQYF.

The chain has TRBV7-9 and TRBJ2-7, with 7 bases that match TRBD1. V dropped 4 bases and J dropped 0; count of bases not matched to a gene: 3. CDR1 SEHNR and CDR2 FQNEAQ come from the germline V gene (reference sequence). CDR3 length: 14 residues. CDR3 in DNA: TGTGCCAGCAGCTACGGGACAGACTCCTACGAGCAGTACTTC. Its translation: CASSYGTDSYEQYF.

This chain links TRBV6-4 with TRBJ1-5; D not certain. The CDR3 runs 17 residues. Per germline, CDR1 MRHNA and CDR2 SNTAGT. V lost 0 bases and J lost 0, with 12 bases in between. CDR3 in amino acids: CASSDSTPSHSNQPQHF. The CDR3 coding sequence is TGTGCCAGCAGTGACTCGACTCCTTCCCATAGCAATCAGCCCCAGCATTTT.

In this sample, this clone turned up a few times. The chain carries TRBV7-2 and TRBJ1-5; a weak D match, TRBD1 (5 bases). Trimming left V 5 bases short and J 0 bases short, with 8 bases between. The CDR3 consists of 14 residues. Germline values: CDR1 SGHTA, CDR2 FQGNSA. The CDR3 reads CASSRDSSNQPQHF. CDR3 DNA sequence: TGTGCCAGCAGCCGTGACAGTAGCAATCAGCCCCAGCATTTT.

The chain carries TRBV18 and TRBJ2-6, with 8 bases fitting TRBD1. CDR1 and CDR2 (germline): KGHSH, LQKENI. This CDR3 region has 15 residues. Trimming removed 6 bases from V and 4 bases from J; junction bases left unmatched: 5. The CDR3 nucleotides are TGTGCCAGCTCCCAGGGGGCTTCAGGGGCCAACGTCCTGACTTTC. Amino acids: CASSQGASGANVLTF.

The chain links TRBV24-1 to TRBJ2-7, with 8 bases identical to TRBD1. Germline CDR1 is KGHDR and CDR2 is SFDVKD. The junction had 10 bases not matched to a gene; V was cut back by 6 bases and J by 4 bases. The length of the CDR3 is 15 residues. CDR3 coding DNA: TGTGCCACCAGTCCTTCCGGGACAGGACAATACGAGCAGTACTTC. Its protein is CATSPSGTGQYEQYF.

The CDR3, as DNA: TGTGCCAGCAGCGCCACCCCTCAGGGCTCCGGGGAGCTGTTTTTT. Protein: CASSATPQGSGELFF. The chain uses TRBV11-3 and TRBJ2-2; D may be TRBD1 (5 bases). The V and J ends lost 5 bases and 6 bases respectively, with 16 bases between them. The CDR3 loop spans 15 amino acids. CDR1 is SGHNT, CDR2 YENEEA, per germline.

The V gene is TRBV5-6, the J gene TRBJ2-5, with D possibly being TRBD2 (5 bases). CDR3 length: 14 amino acids. Per the germline V gene, CDR1 is SGHDT and CDR2 is YYEEEE. The germline V and J ends were trimmed by 2 bases and 5 bases, with 13 bases remaining between them. CDR3 DNA sequence: TGTGCCAGCAGCTTTAATTCGGGGTGGGAGACCCAGTACTTC. Translation gives CASSFNSGWETQYF.

The rearrangement uses TRBV5-4 and TRBJ2-2; 10 nucleotides match TRBD1. This CDR3 spans 15 amino acids. V lost 5 bases, J lost 6 bases, and 7 bases stayed unmatched. Germline loops: CDR1 SGHNT, CDR2 YYREEE (reference sequence). The CDR3 sequence: CASRTGGPWAGELFF. DNA for the CDR3: TGTGCCAGCAGGACAGGGGGCCCTTGGGCCGGGGAGCTGTTTTTT.

This chain links TRBV16 with TRBJ2-7, with 7 bases that match TRBD1. Germline CDR1 is KGHSY and CDR2 is FQNENV. V lost 5 bases to trimming and J lost 2 bases; unmatched junction nucleotides: 12. The CDR3 consists of 16 residues. The CDR3 spells CASSSARGPETYEQYF. The CDR3 nucleotides read TGTGCCAGCAGCTCCGCTAGGGGGCCCGAAACCTACGAGCAGTACTTC.

In its sample, this clone was seen once. The V call is TRBV6-6, the J call TRBJ1-4; weak D call: TRBD1 (5 bases). Germline CDR1 MNHNY, CDR2 SVGAGI (reference sequence). The V end lost 2 bases, the J end lost 7 bases, and 11 bases lay between the germline ends. The CDR3 has 14 amino acids. In nucleotides, the CDR3 is TGTGCCAGCAGTTACCCCGGGGGAGGTGAAAAACTGTTTTTT. It specifies CASSYPGGGEKLFF.

The chain couples TRBV19 to TRBJ1-6, with TRBD1 matching over 7 bases. The CDR3 extends over 15 amino acids. V trimming: 2 bases; J trimming: 7 bases; junction bases outside the gene matches: 5. Germline V lookup: CDR1 LNHDA, CDR2 SQIVND (reference sequence). This CDR3 is CASSINRGTNSPLHF. CDR3 coding DNA: TGTGCCAGTAGTATAAACAGGGGAACCAATTCACCCCTCCACTTT.

The gene calls are TRBV28 and TRBJ1-2; D not resolved. Germline CDR1 is MDHEN and CDR2 is SYDVKM. There are 14 residues in the CDR3. Trimming cost V 6 bases and J 10 bases, with 21 bases left between them. CDR3: CASSPAPGPRLYTF. The DNA for the CDR3 is TGTGCCAGCAGCCCCGCACCTGGTCCTAGGCTCTACACCTTC.

The V and J genes are TRBV14 and TRBJ2-1; 8 nucleotides line up with TRBD2. The CDR3 spans 16 residues. V was clipped by 0 bases and J by 3 bases; unmatched bases: 4. Germline loops: CDR1 SGHDN, CDR2 FVKESK. CDR3 nucleotides: TGTGCCAGCAGCCAAGAAGGGACTAGTCTCTACAATGAGCAGTTCTTC. Its protein is CASSQEGTSLYNEQFF.

CDR3: CASSAHRGGTEAFF. DNA for the CDR3: TGTGCCAGCAGCGCCCACAGGGGAGGCACTGAAGCTTTCTTT. The J gene is TRBJ1-1, the V gene TRBV9; 7 nucleotides line up with TRBD1. Germline V gene sequence: CDR1 SGDLS, CDR2 YYNGEE. After removal of 3 bases from V and 4 bases from J, the junction contained 6 bases not matched to a gene. CDR3 length equals 14 residues.

The V call is TRBV2, the J call TRBJ2-1; D gene uncertain. Germline CDR1 is SNHLY and CDR2 is FYNNEI. The CDR3 loop spans 14 amino acids. The germline V and J ends were trimmed by 3 bases and 8 bases, with 14 bases remaining between them. CDR3 DNA sequence: TGTGCCAGCAGTGACCACCTCAATATTGATGAGCAGTTCTTC. Its translation is CASSDHLNIDEQFF.

The chain combines TRBV28 with TRBJ2-7; TRBD1 aligns across 9 bases. Trimming cost V 6 bases and J 5 bases; bases outside gene matches: 8. CDR3 length: 14 amino acids. Per the germline V gene, CDR1 is MDHEN and CDR2 is SYDVKM. This CDR3 reads CASRAGTGFHEQYF. The DNA of the CDR3 is TGTGCCAGCAGGGCCGGGACAGGGTTCCACGAGCAGTACTTC.

This clone occurred once. The rearrangement uses TRBV4-1 and TRBJ2-5; maybe TRBD2 (6 bases). Deletions cut 0 bases from V and 1 base from J, with 12 bases between. The length of the CDR3 is 16 residues. Looked up from germline, CDR1 is MGHRA and CDR2 is YSYEKL. The CDR3 here is CASSQEWSGGQETQYF. CDR3 coding DNA: TGCGCCAGCAGCCAAGAATGGTCCGGGGGCCAAGAGACCCAGTACTTC.

The chain joins TRBV5-5 to TRBJ1-2, with D tentatively TRBD1 (5 bases). CDR1 is SGHKS, CDR2 YYEKEE, per germline (reference sequence). The V and J ends lost 4 bases and 0 bases respectively, with 13 bases between them. The CDR3 runs 15 residues. DNA for the CDR3: TGTGCCAGCAGCGCCGCGACAGAACCTAACTATGGCTACACCTTC. This encodes CASSAATEPNYGYTF.

The genes are TRBV6-1 and TRBJ1-5; the D is unclear. Trimming cost V 1 base and J 10 bases, with 11 bases left between them. The CDR3 is 13 residues long. CDR1 is MNHNS, CDR2 SASEGT, per germline. CDR3 sequence (DNA): TGTGCCAGCAGTGAAGAAGGGTACACACCCCAGCATTTT. Amino acid sequence: CASSEEGYTPQHF.